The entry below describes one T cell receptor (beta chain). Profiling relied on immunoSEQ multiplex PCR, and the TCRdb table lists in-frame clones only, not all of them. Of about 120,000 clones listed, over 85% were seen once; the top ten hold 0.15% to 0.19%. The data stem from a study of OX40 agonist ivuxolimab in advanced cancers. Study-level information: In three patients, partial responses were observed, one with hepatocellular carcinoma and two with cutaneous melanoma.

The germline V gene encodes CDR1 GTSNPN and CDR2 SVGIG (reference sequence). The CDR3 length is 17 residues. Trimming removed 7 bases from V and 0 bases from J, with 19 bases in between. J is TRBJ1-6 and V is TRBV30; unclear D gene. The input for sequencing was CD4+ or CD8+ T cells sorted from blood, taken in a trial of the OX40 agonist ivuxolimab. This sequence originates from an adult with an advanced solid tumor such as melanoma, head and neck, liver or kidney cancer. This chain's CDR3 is CAFERQLLSSYNSPLHF. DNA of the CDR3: TGTGCCTTCGAACGTCAATTGCTGAGCTCCTATAATTCACCCCTCCACTTT.